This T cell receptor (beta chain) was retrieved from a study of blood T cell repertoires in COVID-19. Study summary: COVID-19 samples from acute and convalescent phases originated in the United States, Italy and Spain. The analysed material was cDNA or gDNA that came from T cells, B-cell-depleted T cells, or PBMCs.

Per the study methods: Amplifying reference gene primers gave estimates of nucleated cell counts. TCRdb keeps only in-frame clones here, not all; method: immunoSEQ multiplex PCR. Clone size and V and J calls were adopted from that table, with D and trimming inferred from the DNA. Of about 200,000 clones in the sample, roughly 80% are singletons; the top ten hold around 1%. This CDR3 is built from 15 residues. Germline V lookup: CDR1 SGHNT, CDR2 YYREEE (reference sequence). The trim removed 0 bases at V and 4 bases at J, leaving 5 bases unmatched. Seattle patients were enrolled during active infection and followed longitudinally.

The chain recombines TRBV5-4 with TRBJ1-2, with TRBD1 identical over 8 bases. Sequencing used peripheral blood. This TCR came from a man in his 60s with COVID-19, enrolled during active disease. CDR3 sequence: CASSLEGQGAYGYTF. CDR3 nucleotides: TGTGCCAGCAGCTTGGAAGGACAGGGTGCCTATGGCTACACCTTC.